The 25 T cell receptor beta chains below come from one sample, sequenced in a study of cytomegalovirus exposure and HLA in healthy donors. Both 60 Vbeta primers and 13 Jbeta primers went into the PCR. Assay used: immunoSEQ multiplex PCR; TCRdb lists only in-frame clones, some missing. The top ten hold around 4.3% of the sample, which has approximately 170,000 clones, around 86% seen once. Sample: PBMCs. These receptors were obtained from a man aged 45-65 years in good health and CMV-seropositive.

The V and J genes are TRBV5-1 and TRBJ2-1, with 9 bases that match TRBD2. Germline V lookup: CDR1 SGHRS, CDR2 YFSETQ. Trimming at V came to 5 bases and at J to 8 bases, leaving 14 bases not matched to a gene. The CDR3 is made up of 16 amino acids. DNA of the CDR3: TGCGCCAGCAGGCCCCCTAGCGGGAATTGGGGCGATGAGCAGTTCTTC. Translating it yields CASRPPSGNWGDEQFF. Together with reference TRBV5-1 and TRBJ2-1, the CDR3 gives the full variable domain: KAGVTQTPRYLIKTRGQQVTLSCSPISGHRSVSWYQQTPGQGLQFLFEYFSETQRNKGNFPGRFSGRQFSNSRSEMNVSTLELGDSALYLCASRPPSGNWGDEQFFGPGTRLTVL.

The chain employs TRBV5-1 and TRBJ2-3, with D possibly being TRBD1 or TRBD2 (6 bases each). The CDR3 is 15 residues long. V was clipped by 4 bases and J by 2 bases, with 14 bases between them. Germline assignment: CDR1 SGHRS and CDR2 YFSETQ. The DNA for the CDR3 is TGCGCCAGCAGCCTGGGGGGCGATGTCACAGATACGCAGTATTTT. Its translation: CASSLGGDVTDTQYF.

The chain links TRBV14 to TRBJ1-2; 7 nucleotides match TRBD1. The CDR3 consists of 16 residues. V lost 4 bases, J lost 3 bases, and 11 bases stayed unmatched. Looked up from germline, CDR1 is SGHDN and CDR2 is FVKESK. DNA of the CDR3: TGTGCCAGCAGCCCAATCCTAACACAGGGGTACTATGGCTACACCTTC. This gives the protein CASSPILTQGYYGYTF.

V gene TRBV14 combines with J gene TRBJ1-2; D not certain. Germline V gives CDR1 SGHDN, CDR2 FVKESK. The CDR3 loop spans 15 amino acids. Between the trimmed V and J ends, which lost 4 bases and 2 bases, there was a span of 14 bases. The CDR3 reads CASSRFKLPNYGYTF. Written as DNA, the CDR3 is TGTGCCAGCAGCCGCTTCAAACTGCCAAACTATGGCTACACCTTC.

This clone was seen ten or more times. The chain joins TRBV6-6 to TRBJ2-3; D uncertain. Per germline, CDR1 MNHNY and CDR2 SVGAGI (reference sequence). The V end lost 7 bases, the J end lost 4 bases, and 9 bases lay between the germline ends. This CDR3 contains 12 residues. The CDR3 DNA reads as TGTGCCAGCAACAAAGTTGCAGATACGCAGTATTTT. Translating it yields CASNKVADTQYF.

Here the CDR3 reads CASSRQVNEQFF. The CDR3 region has the DNA TGTGCCAGCAGCCGACAGGTCAATGAGCAGTTCTTC. V gene TRBV28 combines with J gene TRBJ2-1; D might be TRBD1 (6 bases). The CDR3 extends over 12 amino acids. The V gene's germline CDR1 is MDHEN and CDR2 SYDVKM. V shed 6 bases and J shed 6 bases, with 9 bases lying between them.

This clone was seen once. The rearrangement uses TRBV7-2 and TRBJ2-2, with 8 bases aligning to TRBD1. The CDR3 spans 15 residues. With V trimmed by 3 bases and J by 5 bases, 5 bases remained unmatched. Germline loops: CDR1 SGHTA, CDR2 FQGNSA. Written as DNA, the CDR3 is TGTGCCAGCAGCTTTCACAGGGGGAGAACCGGGGAGCTGTTTTTT. It specifies CASSFHRGRTGELFF. Complete variable domain (other parts from reference TRBV7-2 and TRBJ2-2): GAGVSQSPSNKVTEKGKDVELRCDPISGHTALYWYRQSLGQGLEFLIYFQGNSAPDKSGLPSDRFSAERTGGSVSTLTIQRTQQEDSAVYLCASSFHRGRTGELFFGEGSRLTVL.

This clone is a singleton in its sample. This chain uses TRBV19 with TRBJ2-1, with 9 bases aligning to TRBD1. The V gene's germline CDR1 is LNHDA and CDR2 SQIVND (reference sequence). The length of the CDR3 is 15 residues. Trimming took 7 bases from V and 5 from J; bases not matched to a gene: 9. The CDR3 is CASNLGQGRNNEQFF. For the CDR3, the DNA is TGTGCCAGTAATCTGGGACAGGGACGTAACAATGAGCAGTTCTTC.

The chain links TRBV21-1 to TRBJ2-7; the table gives TRBD2 as D, unverified against the DNA. TRBV21-1 is given as a pseudogene. The CDR3 is made up of 15 amino acids. CDR3 sequence: CASSKHPGEIYEQYF. CDR3 nucleotides: TGTGCCAGCAGCAAACATCCCGGGGAAATCTACGAGCAGTACTTC.

The chain uses TRBV28 and TRBJ2-7; D is ambiguous. The CDR3 extends over 15 amino acids. CDR1 and CDR2 (germline): MDHEN, SYDVKM. The V end lost 4 bases, the J end lost 0 bases, and 13 bases lay between the germline ends. CDR3 DNA sequence: TGTGCCAGCAGTTCCGACCCCCGGAGCTCCTACGAGCAGTACTTC. Translating gives CASSSDPRSSYEQYF.

The CDR3 spells CSVGKGGTEAFF. As DNA, the CDR3 is TGCAGCGTTGGAAAGGGAGGCACTGAAGCTTTCTTT. This chain links TRBV29-1 with TRBJ1-1; D is undetermined. Germline V gene sequence: CDR1 SQVTM, CDR2 ANQGSEA. Trimming cost V 4 bases and J 4 bases, with 10 bases left between them. CDR3 length: 12 residues.

The V and J genes are TRBV27 and TRBJ1-2; 7 nucleotides agree with TRBD1. V lost 1 base and J lost 6; bases outside the gene matches: 14. Germline CDR1 reads MNHEY; CDR2 reads SMNVEV (reference sequence). This CDR3 region has 17 residues. CDR3 in DNA: TGTGCCAGCAGTTTATTAGGGGACAGCCCGATTGGAAATGGCTACACCTTC. Encoded protein: CASSLLGDSPIGNGYTF.

This clone was counted between two and nine times. The chain joins TRBV21-1 to TRBJ2-7; the table's TRBD2 call for D was not verified on the DNA. TRBV21-1 is assigned pseudogene status. CDR3 length equals 16 residues. The CDR3 DNA follows: TGTGCCAGCAGCCCTCCCCGGACTAGCGGGACCTACGAGCAGTACTTC. This encodes CASSPPRTSGTYEQYF.

In DNA, the CDR3 is TGCGCCAGCAGCTCAGACCCCGGGGTTTCGAATTCACCCCTCCACTTT. Protein: CASSSDPGVSNSPLHF. This chain connects TRBV4-1 to TRBJ1-6; D is unresolved. In germline, CDR1 is MGHRA, CDR2 YSYEKL. The CDR3 spans 16 residues. V was cut by 5 bases and J by 7 bases, with 18 bases left in between.

The CDR3, as DNA: TGTGCCAGCAGCCTCAGCACAGATACGCAGTATTTT. Translation: CASSLSTDTQYF. This chain connects TRBV11-1 to TRBJ2-3; D ambiguous. Trimming shortened V by 5 bases and J by 0 bases, and 3 bases separated the two germline ends. Per germline, CDR1 SGHAT and CDR2 FQDESV (reference sequence). The CDR3 has 12 residues.

This chain uses TRBV4-1 with TRBJ2-3; 13 nucleotides line up with TRBD2. J gave up 7 bases and V 3 bases, and 7 bases lay outside the gene matches. CDR3 length equals 16 residues. Germline V CDR1 and CDR2: MGHRA, YSYEKL. In nucleotides, the CDR3 is TGCGCCAGCAGCCAGGGACCCGGGACTAGCGGGAATACGCAGTATTTT. Protein product: CASSQGPGTSGNTQYF.

This chain uses TRBV6-1 with TRBJ2-1; TRBD2 matches at 8 bases. Trimming at V came to 7 bases and at J to 3 bases, leaving 8 bases not matched to a gene. The CDR3 totals 15 residues. Germline V gene sequence: CDR1 MNHNS, CDR2 SASEGT. CDR3: CASTITSGGYNEQFF. The CDR3 DNA sequence: TGTGCCAGCACTATAACTAGCGGAGGCTACAATGAGCAGTTCTTC.

This chain connects TRBV14 to TRBJ1-6; D ambiguous. The length of the CDR3 is 18 residues. CDR1 and CDR2 from the germline V gene are SGHDN and FVKESK. The V end lost 0 bases, the J end lost 7 bases, and 19 bases lay between the germline ends. This chain's CDR3 is CASSQEDGGRWRNSPLHF. CDR3 coding DNA: TGTGCCAGCAGCCAAGAAGATGGAGGTAGATGGAGGAATTCACCCCTCCACTTT.

This chain connects TRBV13 to TRBJ2-2, with a tentative D call TRBD2 (5 bases). The CDR3 sequence is 14 residues long. Looked up from germline, CDR1 is PRHDT and CDR2 is FYEKMQ (reference sequence). Between the trimmed V and J ends, which lost 0 bases and 5 bases, there was a span of 7 bases. In DNA, the CDR3 is TGTGCCAGCAGCTTAGGCGGGAAAACCGGGGAGCTGTTTTTT. Translation gives CASSLGGKTGELFF.

V and J are TRBV21-1 and TRBJ2-5; the DNA was not compared with TRBD1, the D call given in the table. TRBV21-1 is flagged as a pseudogene. The length of the CDR3 is 15 residues. The DNA for the CDR3 is TGTGCCAGCAGCAAAAACCAGGGGGCCGGGGAGACCCAGTACTTC. Translation gives CASSKNQGAGETQYF.

This chain joins TRBV28 and TRBJ1-2, with D possibly TRBD1 on 6 matching bases. The CDR3 sequence is 14 residues long. Trimming removed 6 bases at V and 5 bases at J, with 16 bases between. Germline values: CDR1 MDHEN, CDR2 SYDVKM. CDR3 nucleotide sequence: TGTGCCAGCAGGCCCGTCACAGGGTTATATGGCTACACCTTC. Protein sequence: CASRPVTGLYGYTF.

This chain connects TRBV7-3 to TRBJ2-2, with TRBD2 identical over 9 bases. With 5 bases clipped from V and 2 bases from J, the junction kept 12 bases outside the gene matches. Looked up from germline, CDR1 is SGHTA and CDR2 is FQGTGA. The length of the CDR3 is 18 residues. CDR3 coding DNA: TGTGCCAGCAGCCCACGCTTGAGACTAGCGGATAACACCGGGGAGCTGTTTTTT. Translating gives CASSPRLRLADNTGELFF.

CDR3 sequence (DNA): TGTGCCAGCAGTCAAAACCTAGCGGGGGTATACAATGAGCAGTTCTTC. Its protein product is CASSQNLAGVYNEQFF. The genes are TRBV27 and TRBJ2-1; 10 nucleotides align to TRBD2. With V trimmed by 5 bases and J by 4 bases, 8 bases remained unmatched. The CDR3 has 16 residues. Germline CDR1 reads MNHEY; CDR2 reads SMNVEV (reference sequence).

J is TRBJ1-4 and V is TRBV19, with 9 bases lining up with TRBD1. CDR1 is LNHDA, CDR2 SQIVND, per germline (reference sequence). J was trimmed by 8 bases and V by 9 bases; bases with no gene match: 7. The CDR3 spans 13 residues. CDR3 residues: CASGQGKVEKLFF. Here the CDR3 DNA reads TGTGCCAGCGGACAGGGGAAAGTGGAAAAACTGTTTTTT. The full variable domain, with the rest looked up from reference TRBV19 and TRBJ1-4, is DGGITQSPKYLFRKEGQNVTLSCEQNLNHDAMYWYRQDPGQGLRLIYYSQIVNDFQKGDIAEGYSVSREKKESFPLTVTSAQKNPTAFYLCASGQGKVEKLFFGSGTQLSVL.

The chain is built from TRBV30 and TRBJ1-1; the D gene is possibly TRBD1 (5 bases). The CDR3 sequence is 13 residues long. Per the germline V gene, CDR1 is GTSNPN and CDR2 is SVGIG (reference sequence). Deletions cut 4 bases from V and 4 bases from J, with 13 bases between. CDR3 sequence (DNA): TGTGCCTGGAACCCGGGGAGGGGCACTGAAGCTTTCTTT. Protein sequence: CAWNPGRGTEAFF.